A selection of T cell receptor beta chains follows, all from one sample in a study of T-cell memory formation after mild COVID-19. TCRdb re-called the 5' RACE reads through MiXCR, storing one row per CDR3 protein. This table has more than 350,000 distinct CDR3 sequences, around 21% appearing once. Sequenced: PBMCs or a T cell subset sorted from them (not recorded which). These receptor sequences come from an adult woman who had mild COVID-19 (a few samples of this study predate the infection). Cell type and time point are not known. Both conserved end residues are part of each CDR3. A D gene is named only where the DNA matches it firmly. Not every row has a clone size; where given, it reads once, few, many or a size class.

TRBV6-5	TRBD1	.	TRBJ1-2	CASRTGTGSGYTF	TGTGCCAGCAGGACCGGGACAGGGTCTGGCTACACCTTC
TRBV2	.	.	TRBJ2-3	CASSGLRSPTDTQYF	TGTGCCAGCAGTGGATTGAGATCCCCCACAGATACGCAGTATTTT
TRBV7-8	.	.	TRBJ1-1	CASSSLLGGVNTEAFF	TGTGCCAGCAGCTCCCTGCTGGGGGGGGTGAACACTGAAGCTTTCTTT
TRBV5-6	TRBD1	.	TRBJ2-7	CASRGQASEQYF	TGTGCCAGCCGCGGACAGGCGAGTGAGCAGTACTTC
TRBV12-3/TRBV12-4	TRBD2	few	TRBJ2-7	CASSFRVAGDYEQYF	TGTGCCAGCAGTTTTAGGGTAGCGGGAGACTACGAGCAGTACTTC
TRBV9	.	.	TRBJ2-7	CASSVSASAKAYEQYF	TGTGCCAGCAGCGTGTCGGCCAGCGCGAAAGCCTACGAGCAGTACTTC
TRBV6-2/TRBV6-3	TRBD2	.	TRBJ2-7	CASSYSTSGFSYEQYF	TGTGCCAGCAGTTACTCGACTAGCGGGTTCTCCTACGAGCAGTACTTC
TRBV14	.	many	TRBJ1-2	CASSPGVRGGYTF	TGTGCCAGCAGCCCCGGGGTTAGGGGCGGCTACACCTTC
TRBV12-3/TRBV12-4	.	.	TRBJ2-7	CASSLGRTRGSYEQYF	TGTGCCAGCAGTTTGGGAAGGACAAGGGGTTCCTACGAGCAGTACTTC
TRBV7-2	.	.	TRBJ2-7	CASSVGLARYEQYF	TGTGCCAGCAGCGTGGGACTGGCACGTTACGAGCAGTACTTC
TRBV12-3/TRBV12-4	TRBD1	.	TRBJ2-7	CASSPRQGVSHEQYF	TGTGCCAGCAGTCCCAGACAGGGAGTTAGCCACGAGCAGTACTTC
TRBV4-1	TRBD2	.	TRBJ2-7	CASSQSRGTRFYEQYF	TGCGCCAGCAGCCAATCCCGGGGGACTAGGTTCTACGAGCAGTACTTC
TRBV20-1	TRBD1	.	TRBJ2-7	CSAPGQGVYEQYF	TGCAGTGCACCCGGTCAGGGGGTCTACGAGCAGTACTTC
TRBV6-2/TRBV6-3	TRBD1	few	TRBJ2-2	CASTPRGTVNTGELFF	TGTGCCAGCACTCCCAGGGGGACAGTGAACACCGGGGAGCTGTTTTTT
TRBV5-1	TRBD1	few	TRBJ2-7	CASSSGQGDSYEQYF	TGCGCCAGCAGCTCGGGACAGGGAGACTCCTACGAGCAGTACTTC
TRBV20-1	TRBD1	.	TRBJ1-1	CSARDVGQGGTEAFF	TGCAGTGCTAGAGATGTGGGACAGGGAGGTACTGAAGCTTTCTTT
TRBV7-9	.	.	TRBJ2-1	CASSLAGTSFNEQFF	TGTGCCAGCAGCTTAGCGGGTACTAGTTTCAATGAGCAGTTCTTC
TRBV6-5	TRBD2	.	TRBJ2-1	CASSDLAGGGSEQFF	TGTGCCAGCAGTGATTTAGCGGGAGGGGGGTCTGAGCAGTTCTTC
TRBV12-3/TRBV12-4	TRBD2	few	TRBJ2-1	CASTSLAGPYNEQFF	TGTGCCAGCACCTCACTAGCGGGACCTTACAATGAGCAGTTCTTC
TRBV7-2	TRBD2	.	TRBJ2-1	CASSSLLRSGRGNEQFF	TGTGCCAGCAGCTCCCTACTACGTAGCGGGAGAGGCAATGAGCAGTTCTTC
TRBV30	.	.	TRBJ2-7	CAWSVRLAGAYEQYF	TGTGCCTGGAGTGTACGACTGGCAGGGGCCTACGAGCAGTACTTC
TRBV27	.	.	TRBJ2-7	CASSTRPLYEQYF	TGTGCCAGCAGTACTCGTCCCCTCTACGAGCAGTACTTC
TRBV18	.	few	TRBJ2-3	CASADGKSTQYF	TGTGCCAGTGCAGATGGGAAGTCTACGCAGTATTTT
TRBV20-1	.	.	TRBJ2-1	CSARTGHNEQFF	TGCAGTGCTCGAACAGGGCACAATGAGCAGTTCTTC
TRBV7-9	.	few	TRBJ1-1	CASSLVGANTEAFF	TGTGCCAGCAGCTTGGTTGGGGCGAACACTGAAGCTTTCTTT
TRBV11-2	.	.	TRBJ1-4	CASSLFSSGRPNEKLFF	TGTGCCAGCAGCCTCTTTTCGTCGGGCAGACCTAATGAAAAACTGTTTTTT
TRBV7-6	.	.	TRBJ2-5	CASSLAGWETQYF	TGTGCCAGCAGCTTAGCAGGCTGGGAGACCCAGTACTTC
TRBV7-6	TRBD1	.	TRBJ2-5	CASSPRTGATQETQYF	TGTGCCAGCAGCCCTCGGACAGGGGCTACCCAAGAGACCCAGTACTTC
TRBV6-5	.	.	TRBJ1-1	CASSYGGGDTEAFF	TGTGCCAGCAGTTACGGTGGGGGCGACACTGAAGCTTTCTTT
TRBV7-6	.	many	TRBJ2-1	CASSRGQSYNEQFF	TGTGCCAGCAGCCGCGGACAATCCTACAATGAGCAGTTCTTC
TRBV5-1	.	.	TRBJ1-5	CASSFDGLNQPQHF	TGCGCCAGCAGTTTTGACGGGCTCAATCAGCCCCAGCATTTT
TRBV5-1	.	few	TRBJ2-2	CASRFGLSPGELFF	TGCGCCAGCAGGTTTGGGCTCTCCCCCGGGGAGCTGTTTTTT
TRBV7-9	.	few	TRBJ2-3	CASSNGVTQYF	TGTGCCAGCAGCAATGGGGTTACGCAGTATTTT
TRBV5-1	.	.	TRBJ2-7	CASSLGVRSYEQYF	TGCGCCAGCAGCTTGGGGGTCAGGTCCTACGAGCAGTACTTC
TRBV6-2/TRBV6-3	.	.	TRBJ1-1	CASSSNSGGTEAFF	TGTGCCAGCAGTTCCAATTCGGGGGGCACTGAAGCTTTCTTT
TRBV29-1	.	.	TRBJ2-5	CSVEDGAETQYF	TGCAGCGTTGAAGACGGGGCAGAGACCCAGTACTTC
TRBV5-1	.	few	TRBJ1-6	CASSHSVAGSPLHF	TGCGCCAGCAGCCATTCTGTGGCGGGATCACCCCTCCACTTT
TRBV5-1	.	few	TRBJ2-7	CASNFPPLGYEQYF	TGCGCCAGCAATTTTCCCCCCTTGGGTTACGAGCAGTACTTC
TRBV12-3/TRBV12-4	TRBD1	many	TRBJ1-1	CASSVGQGDTEAFF	TGTGCCAGCAGTGTGGGACAGGGGGACACTGAAGCTTTCTTT
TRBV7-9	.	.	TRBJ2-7	CASSLVSGEDEQYF	TGTGCCAGCAGCTTAGTCTCGGGGGAGGACGAGCAGTACTTC
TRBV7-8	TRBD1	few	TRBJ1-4	CASSLYGTVNEKLFF	TGTGCCAGCAGCCTATACGGGACAGTGAATGAAAAACTGTTTTTT
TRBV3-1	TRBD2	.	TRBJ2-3	CASSQGLASSTDTQYF	TGTGCCAGCAGCCAAGGACTAGCGTCTAGCACAGATACGCAGTATTTT
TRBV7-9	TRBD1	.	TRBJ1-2	CASSFTGAQWYGYTF	TGTGCCAGCAGCTTCACAGGGGCGCAATGGTATGGCTACACCTTC
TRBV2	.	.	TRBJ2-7	CASSERGIGRRNSYEQYF	TGTGCCAGCAGTGAGCGGGGCATCGGACGGAGGAACTCCTACGAGCAGTACTTC
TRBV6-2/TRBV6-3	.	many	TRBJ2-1	CASSLSYNEQFF	TGCGCCAGCAGCTTGTCTTACAATGAGCAGTTCTTC
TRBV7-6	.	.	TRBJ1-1	CASSLVQALNTEAFF	TGTGCCAGCAGCTTAGTCCAAGCGCTGAACACTGAAGCTTTCTTT
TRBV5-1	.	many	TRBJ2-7	CASSLGGFPSYEQYF	TGCGCCAGCAGCTTGGGAGGGTTCCCCTCCTACGAGCAGTACTTC
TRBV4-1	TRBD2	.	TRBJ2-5	CASSRRLAGQETQYF	TGCGCCAGCAGCCGCCGACTAGCGGGTCAAGAGACCCAGTACTTC